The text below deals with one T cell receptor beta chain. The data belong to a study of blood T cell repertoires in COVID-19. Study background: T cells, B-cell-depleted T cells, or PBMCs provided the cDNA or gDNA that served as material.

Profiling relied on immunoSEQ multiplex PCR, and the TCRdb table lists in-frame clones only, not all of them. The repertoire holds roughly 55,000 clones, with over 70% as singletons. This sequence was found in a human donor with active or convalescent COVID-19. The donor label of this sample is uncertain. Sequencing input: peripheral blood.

The chain's CDR3 is CASSHGTRTGYTF. The CDR3 DNA follows: TGTGCCAGCAGCCATGGGACACGGACGGGCTACACCTTC. The V gene is TRBV3-1 (or the pseudogene TRBV3-2), the J gene TRBJ1-2; perhaps TRBD1 as D (6 bases). In germline, CDR1 is LGHDT, CDR2 YNNKEL (reference sequence). The CDR3 covers 13 residues. Trimming pared 3 bases from V and 8 bases from J, leaving 13 bases between.